The rows below give T cell receptor beta chains drawn from one sample of a study of T cell changes during pregnancy in multiple sclerosis. Produced via immunoSEQ multiplex PCR; TCRdb's table is partial and in-frame only. The table lists around 100,000 clones, around 90% of them singletons. The sequencing used peripheral blood, collected in the third trimester of pregnancy. The receptors were sampled from a female donor with multiple sclerosis, enrolled in a pregnancy study. The CDR3 runs from the conserved cysteine through the conserved F or W. Each record gives: CDR3 protein, CDR3 DNA, J gene, D gene, clone size, V gene. D genes are given only for firm matches. Some rows have no size entry. The others give once, few or many, or a class for an expanded clone.

CDR3 protein: CASSPLAGGTQPQHF
CDR3 DNA: TGTGCCAGCAGCCCCCTGGCAGGGGGTACTCAGCCCCAGCATTTT
J gene: TRBJ1-5
D gene: TRBD1
clone size: .
V gene: TRBV6-4

CDR3 protein: CASSVGLAGGTDTQYF
CDR3 DNA: TGCGCCAGCAGCGTCGGACTAGCGGGAGGCACAGATACGCAGTATTTT
J gene: TRBJ2-3
D gene: TRBD2
clone size: .
V gene: TRBV5-1

CDR3 protein: CASSLPTGDGYTF
CDR3 DNA: TGCGCCAGCAGCTTGCCTACAGGGGACGGCTACACCTTC
J gene: TRBJ1-2
D gene: TRBD1
clone size: .
V gene: TRBV5-1

CDR3 protein: CASGTGLRNTEAFF
CDR3 DNA: TGTGCCAGCGGGACAGGGCTGCGGAACACTGAAGCTTTCTTT
J gene: TRBJ1-1
D gene: TRBD1
clone size: .
V gene: TRBV6-5

CDR3 protein: CASSVVGGGELFF
CDR3 DNA: TGTGCCAGCAGCGTAGTGGGGGGCGGGGAGCTGTTTTTT
J gene: TRBJ2-2
D gene: .
clone size: .
V gene: TRBV9

CDR3 protein: CASSSRRTGGTDTQYF
CDR3 DNA: TGTGCCAGCAGCAGCCGACGGACAGGGGGGACAGATACGCAGTATTTT
J gene: TRBJ2-3
D gene: TRBD1
clone size: once
V gene: TRBV2

CDR3 protein: CASTTLRGLPGELFF
CDR3 DNA: TGTGCCAGCACCACACTCAGGGGGCTTCCCGGGGAGCTGTTTTTT
J gene: TRBJ2-2
D gene: TRBD1
clone size: .
V gene: TRBV28

CDR3 protein: CASSPGGTPSEAFF
CDR3 DNA: TGTGCCAGCAGCCCCGGAGGAACCCCCTCTGAAGCTTTCTTT
J gene: TRBJ1-1
D gene: .
clone size: .
V gene: TRBV28

CDR3 protein: CASSRTGGSYEQYF
CDR3 DNA: TGTGCCAGCAGCCGGACGGGGGGATCCTACGAGCAGTACTTC
J gene: TRBJ2-7
D gene: TRBD2
clone size: .
V gene: TRBV5-4

CDR3 protein: CASSPPTGVTEAFF
CDR3 DNA: TGTGCCAGTAGTCCTCCGACAGGAGTCACTGAAGCTTTCTTT
J gene: TRBJ1-1
D gene: .
clone size: .
V gene: TRBV19

CDR3 protein: CASRTGSAPEAFF
CDR3 DNA: TGTGCCAGCAGGACAGGGTCTGCTCCTGAAGCTTTCTTT
J gene: TRBJ1-1
D gene: TRBD1
clone size: .
V gene: TRBV7-9

CDR3 protein: CASSYPSGVGYTF
CDR3 DNA: TGTGCCAGCAGCTATCCGTCAGGGGTTGGCTACACCTTC
J gene: TRBJ1-2
D gene: .
clone size: .
V gene: TRBV7-9

CDR3 protein: CASSQGVQGTSQETQYF
CDR3 DNA: TGTGCCAGCAGCCAAGGGGTACAGGGGACCTCCCAAGAGACCCAGTACTTC
J gene: TRBJ2-5
D gene: TRBD1
clone size: .
V gene: TRBV2

CDR3 protein: CASSDPAMIYEQYF
CDR3 DNA: TGTGCCAGCAGTGACCCCGCGATGATCTACGAGCAGTACTTC
J gene: TRBJ2-7
D gene: .
clone size: .
V gene: TRBV6-1

CDR3 protein: CASSLGQGAGEKLFF
CDR3 DNA: TGTGCCAGCAGCCTGGGACAGGGGGCAGGTGAAAAACTGTTTTTT
J gene: TRBJ1-4
D gene: TRBD1
clone size: .
V gene: TRBV5-5

CDR3 protein: CAISDGQAYGYTF
CDR3 DNA: TGTGCCATCAGTGACGGACAGGCGTATGGCTACACCTTC
J gene: TRBJ1-2
D gene: TRBD1
clone size: .
V gene: TRBV10-3

CDR3 protein: CASSYSGQGGSEAFF
CDR3 DNA: TGTGCCAGCAGTTACTCCGGACAGGGAGGGTCTGAAGCTTTCTTT
J gene: TRBJ1-1
D gene: TRBD1
clone size: .
V gene: TRBV6-5

CDR3 protein: CASSTIAGGPVTGELFF
CDR3 DNA: TGTGCCAGCAGCACTATAGCGGGGGGGCCGGTCACCGGGGAGCTGTTTTTT
J gene: TRBJ2-2
D gene: TRBD2
clone size: .
V gene: TRBV11-2

CDR3 protein: CASSVDGGSEQYF
CDR3 DNA: TGTGCCAGCAGCGTAGATGGAGGGAGCGAGCAGTACTTC
J gene: TRBJ2-7
D gene: .
clone size: .
V gene: TRBV9

CDR3 protein: CASSISHLGPQHF
CDR3 DNA: TGTGCCAGTAGTATTTCCCACCTAGGGCCCCAGCATTTT
J gene: TRBJ1-5
D gene: .
clone size: .
V gene: TRBV19

CDR3 protein: CASSLAGTYEQYF
CDR3 DNA: TGCGCCAGCAGCTTGGCCGGGACTTACGAGCAGTACTTC
J gene: TRBJ2-7
D gene: .
clone size: .
V gene: TRBV5-1

CDR3 protein: CASSLGASGPVAQYF
CDR3 DNA: TGTGCCAGCAGCTTAGGGGCTAGCGGCCCGGTAGCCCAGTACTTC
J gene: TRBJ2-5
D gene: TRBD2
clone size: .
V gene: TRBV7-2

CDR3 protein: CASSVQGSAAYGYTF
CDR3 DNA: TGTGCCAGCAGCGTACAAGGGAGCGCAGCCTATGGCTACACCTTC
J gene: TRBJ1-2
D gene: .
clone size: .
V gene: TRBV9

CDR3 protein: CASSPENQETQYF
CDR3 DNA: TGTGCCAGCTCCCCGGAGAACCAAGAGACCCAGTACTTC
J gene: TRBJ2-5
D gene: .
clone size: .
V gene: TRBV18

CDR3 protein: CASSTGTASGANVLTF
CDR3 DNA: TGTGCCAGCTCAACCGGGACAGCTTCTGGGGCCAACGTCCTGACTTTC
J gene: TRBJ2-6
D gene: TRBD1
clone size: .
V gene: TRBV18

CDR3 protein: CAWVRDRVLSGANVLTF
CDR3 DNA: TGTGCCTGGGTCAGGGACAGGGTGCTCTCTGGGGCCAACGTCCTGACTTTC
J gene: TRBJ2-6
D gene: TRBD1
clone size: .
V gene: TRBV30

CDR3 protein: CASRTRSNQPQHF
CDR3 DNA: TGTGCCAGCAGGACAAGGAGCAATCAGCCCCAGCATTTT
J gene: TRBJ1-5
D gene: .
clone size: .
V gene: TRBV2

CDR3 protein: CASSIRGHSNYGYTF
CDR3 DNA: TGTGCCAGTAGTATTCGCGGACATTCCAACTATGGCTACACCTTC
J gene: TRBJ1-2
D gene: .
clone size: .
V gene: TRBV19

CDR3 protein: CALEGVPSYNEQFF
CDR3 DNA: TGTGCCCTTGAGGGGGTCCCGAGCTACAATGAGCAGTTCTTC
J gene: TRBJ2-1
D gene: .
clone size: .
V gene: TRBV30

CDR3 protein: CASSLATTGQGTDTQYF
CDR3 DNA: TGCGCCAGCAGCTTGGCCACAACGGGACAGGGCACAGATACGCAGTATTTT
J gene: TRBJ2-3
D gene: TRBD1
clone size: .
V gene: TRBV5-1

CDR3 protein: CASSLSGGLKDTQYF
CDR3 DNA: TGTGCCAGCAGTCTTAGCGGGGGGCTCAAGGATACGCAGTATTTT
J gene: TRBJ2-3
D gene: TRBD2
clone size: .
V gene: TRBV6-1

CDR3 protein: CASSLLGGEAKGYTF
CDR3 DNA: TGTGCCAGCAGCTTACTCGGGGGAGAGGCAAAAGGCTACACCTTC
J gene: TRBJ1-2
D gene: .
clone size: .
V gene: TRBV7-2

CDR3 protein: CASSRMTGVREKLFF
CDR3 DNA: TGTGCCAGCAGTCGAATGACAGGGGTGCGTGAAAAACTGTTTTTT
J gene: TRBJ1-4
D gene: TRBD1
clone size: once
V gene: TRBV27

CDR3 protein: CASMRLAGVNNEQFF
CDR3 DNA: TGTGCCAGCATGCGCCTAGCGGGAGTAAACAATGAGCAGTTCTTC
J gene: TRBJ2-1
D gene: TRBD2
clone size: .
V gene: TRBV2

CDR3 protein: CAWSDPPRSYEQYF
CDR3 DNA: TGTGCCTGGAGTGACCCCCCACGGTCCTACGAGCAGTACTTC
J gene: TRBJ2-7
D gene: .
clone size: .
V gene: TRBV30

CDR3 protein: CASSFAGYPYEQYF
CDR3 DNA: TGTGCCAGCAGCTTTGCAGGGTATCCTTACGAGCAGTACTTC
J gene: TRBJ2-7
D gene: .
clone size: .
V gene: TRBV5-4

CDR3 protein: CASSQGHPGELSGNTIYF
CDR3 DNA: TGTGCCAGCAGCCAAGGTCATCCCGGAGAACTCTCTGGAAACACCATATATTTT
J gene: TRBJ1-3
D gene: .
clone size: .
V gene: TRBV9

CDR3 protein: CASSIREDRTDTQYF
CDR3 DNA: TGTGCCAGTAGTATTCGCGAGGATAGGACAGATACGCAGTATTTT
J gene: TRBJ2-3
D gene: .
clone size: .
V gene: TRBV19

CDR3 protein: CASSRLAASGEQYF
CDR3 DNA: TGTGCCAGCAGTCGGCTAGCGGCCTCAGGCGAGCAGTACTTC
J gene: TRBJ2-7
D gene: TRBD2
clone size: few
V gene: TRBV2

CDR3 protein: CASSLRQGATNEKLFF
CDR3 DNA: TGTGCCAGCAGCTTACGACAGGGGGCAACTAATGAAAAACTGTTTTTT
J gene: TRBJ1-4
D gene: TRBD1
clone size: .
V gene: TRBV7-6

CDR3 protein: CASSATSGRPEDTQYF
CDR3 DNA: TGTGCCAGCAGTGCGACTAGCGGGAGACCGGAGGATACGCAGTATTTT
J gene: TRBJ2-3
D gene: TRBD2
clone size: .
V gene: TRBV6-1

CDR3 protein: CASSERDSRNSPLHF
CDR3 DNA: TGTGCCAGCAGTGAAAGGGACAGCCGTAATTCACCCCTCCACTTT
J gene: TRBJ1-6
D gene: TRBD1
clone size: .
V gene: TRBV6-1

CDR3 protein: CAWSVRSGGELFF
CDR3 DNA: TGTGCCTGGAGTGTAAGATCCGGCGGGGAGCTGTTTTTT
J gene: TRBJ2-2
D gene: .
clone size: .
V gene: TRBV30

CDR3 protein: CASRTLAGFTDTQYF
CDR3 DNA: TGTGCCAGCAGGACACTAGCGGGATTCACAGATACGCAGTATTTT
J gene: TRBJ2-3
D gene: TRBD2
clone size: .
V gene: TRBV6-1

CDR3 protein: CASLTGGYGNTIYF
CDR3 DNA: TGTGCCAGCCTCACGGGGGGATACGGAAACACCATATATTTT
J gene: TRBJ1-3
D gene: .
clone size: .
V gene: TRBV2

CDR3 protein: CASSLSGGVSSYEQYF
CDR3 DNA: TGCGCCAGCAGTCTTAGCGGGGGGGTAAGCTCCTACGAGCAGTACTTC
J gene: TRBJ2-7
D gene: TRBD2
clone size: .
V gene: TRBV5-1

CDR3 protein: CASSFGATGDTEAFF
CDR3 DNA: TGTGCCAGCAGCTTCGGGGCGACGGGAGACACTGAAGCTTTCTTT
J gene: TRBJ1-1
D gene: .
clone size: .
V gene: TRBV11-1

CDR3 protein: CAWSDPRTRLANTEAFF
CDR3 DNA: TGTGCCTGGAGTGACCCCCGCACGAGACTAGCGAACACTGAAGCTTTCTTT
J gene: TRBJ1-1
D gene: .
clone size: .
V gene: TRBV30

CDR3 protein: CASSLAGEGYGYTF
CDR3 DNA: TGTGCCAGCAGCTTGGCCGGGGAGGGGTATGGCTACACCTTC
J gene: TRBJ1-2
D gene: .
clone size: .
V gene: TRBV5-4

CDR3 protein: CASSEVDSGDYYNEQFF
CDR3 DNA: TGTGCCAGCAGTGAAGTTGATAGCGGGGATTACTACAATGAGCAGTTCTTC
J gene: TRBJ2-1
D gene: TRBD2
clone size: .
V gene: TRBV2

CDR3 protein: CASQDLQGWGGYTF
CDR3 DNA: TGTGCCAGTCAAGATTTACAGGGCTGGGGTGGCTACACCTTC
J gene: TRBJ1-2
D gene: .
clone size: .
V gene: TRBV19

CDR3 protein: CASSEDWGHTEAFF
CDR3 DNA: TGTGCCAGCAGTGAAGACTGGGGGCACACTGAAGCTTTCTTT
J gene: TRBJ1-1
D gene: .
clone size: once
V gene: TRBV6-1

CDR3 protein: CASSGRWGAAVEEQYF
CDR3 DNA: TGTGCCAGCAGCGGCCGGTGGGGCGCCGCGGTGGAGGAGCAGTACTTC
J gene: TRBJ2-7
D gene: .
clone size: .
V gene: TRBV7-8